This T cell receptor beta chain was recorded in a study of blood T cell repertoires in COVID-19 (dated by TCRdb to 2018 to 2021). Some background on the complete study: Samples covering the acute and convalescent phases of COVID-19 were provided by collaborators in the United States, Italy and Spain. The material from the prospective study consisted of cDNA or gDNA derived from T cells, B-cell-depleted T cells, or PBMCs. The dataset comprised deeply sampled blood TCRbeta repertoires from subjects exposed to, actively infected with, or recovered from COVID-19. The repertoires were made available in a free public database intended to serve as a resource for research on the immune response to SARS-CoV-2. The samples were drawn from two sources: the first 160 participants of the ongoing ImmuneRACE study, and over 950 subjects contributed by 6 global collaborators. Sample metadata almost always included a de-identified subject ID, COVID-19 status, age in years and sex. Where available, HLA class I and class II types were obtained from metadata supplied by the sample provider rather than from assay-based typing. Broad study findings and their caveats: The amount of clinical and demographic metadata varied by source and participant and was provided uncurated.

The trim is 6 bases for V and 4 bases for J, with a gap of 7 bases between the germline ends. The CDR1 and CDR2 encoded by the germline V gene (reference sequence) are MNHEY and SMNVEV. Spanning cysteine to phenylalanine, the CDR3 consists of 13 amino acids. The entry retains the CDR3 DNA only, 39 bases that are in frame from base 1. TCRbeta CDR3 regions were amplified from genomic DNA using the immunoSEQ Assay, a bias-controlled multiplex PCR. As for the authors' bioinformatics: The number of nucleated cells in each sample was estimated by amplification of reference gene primers within the assay. Sequence reads were collapsed and filtered to measure the absolute abundance of every unique TCRbeta CDR3 rearrangement. For each sample, productive Simpson clonality was calculated as the square root of Simpson's diversity index across productive rearrangements. The source is immuneACCESS, and TCRdb retained only in-frame sequences with V and J called. Part of the clones is not carried over; for the studies checked, unresolved V genes explain less than half of this, and the remainder is unexplained. The V and J calls and the clone size are those of that table, but D and trimming were determined from the DNA. The sample table shows under 65,000 clones, and about 87% are seen once. The ten largest account for approximately 1.3% of the sample.

Whole blood was collected in K2EDTA tubes by collaborating institutions according to the institutions' own protocols. For TCRbeta analysis, collaborators shipped samples as frozen whole blood, isolated PBMCs, or DNA extracted from either of those sample types. On this clone: Its antigen remains unidentified. Base qualities are not recorded, but no much larger clone differs from it by a single base.

The chain uses TRBV27 and TRBJ1-6, with a tentative D gene TRBD1 over 5 matching bases. This sequence originates from a man in his 60s with acute or convalescent COVID-19. Sequencing was performed on peripheral blood. The CDR3 region reads CASRQAYNSPLHF. The sequence in DNA is TGTGCCAGCAGACAGGCGTATAATTCACCCCTCCACTTT.